This paragraph covers one TCR beta chain sequence. Germline is not matched at one junction end, which may reflect a read error. TCRdb keeps only in-frame clones here, not all; method: immunoSEQ multiplex PCR. The sample records about 200,000 clones, about 88% being singletons. This CDR3 comprises 19 residues. From germline, CDR1 is SGHRS and CDR2 YFSETQ. The data belong to a study of blood T cell repertoires in COVID-19. Study at large: The origin of the acute and convalescent COVID-19 samples was the United States, Italy and Spain. Sources were T cells, B-cell-depleted T cells, or PBMCs; the material itself was cDNA or gDNA.

V gene TRBV5-1 combines with J gene TRBJ2-6; 7 bases fit TRBD2. The sequenced sample consisted of peripheral blood. This TCR was recovered from a woman older than 75 with acute or convalescent COVID-19. CDR3 nucleotide sequence: TGCGCCAGCACCTTGACGGGAGGAAATACGGGCTCTGGGGCCAACGTCCTGACTTTC. Translated: CASTLTGGNTGSGANVLTF.